The entry below gives a single TCR beta chain sequence along with its context. The target antigen is unknown. Germline V gene data show CDR1 as SGHRS and CDR2 as YFSETQ. The CDR3 spans 16 residues. This sample is drawn from a study of monozygotic twins with inflammatory bowel disease. Whole-study findings and limits: No single strong signal or clonotype associated with IBD was supported. Repertoire similarity was not found to differ between concordant and discordant twins, possibly from limited power.

Template switching added UMIs carrying a 6-nucleotide sample barcode. After re-calling the 5' RACE reads, TCRdb lists one entry per CDR3 protein, DNA absent. The sample's table shows under 150,000 distinct CDR3 sequences. Sequencing was performed on blood. The chain couples TRBV5-1 to TRBJ1-1; TCRdb's D call of TRBD1 is untestable without DNA. This clonotype was sampled from a human donor with ulcerative colitis or Crohn's disease, or a healthy co-twin of an affected twin (not recorded which). This CDR3 reads CASSNRDRDGSTEAFF.